Presented here are 16 T cell receptor beta chains from one specimen sequenced in a study of long-term antiretroviral therapy in people with HIV (dated by TCRdb to between 2022 and 2023). The immunoSEQ hsTCRB v3.0 assay was used at survey level resolution to sequence the TRB variable region. The immuneACCESS repertoire file appears here via TCRdb, limited to in-frame rearrangements. These files lack a portion of the clones; in checked studies, under half of the deficit traces to unresolved V genes, and the cause of the others is not known. For this sample the table gives approximately 25,000 clones, of which approximately 86% were detected only once. The ten biggest clones cover more than 15% of the sample. Sample: unsorted PBMCs, taken 1.2 years after starting antiretroviral therapy. Receptors originate from a man in his fifties with HIV.

In DNA form, the CDR3 reads TGTGCCAGCAGTTTAGACGGGAGCACAGATACGCAGTATTTT. It translates to CASSLDGSTDTQYF. The chain recombines TRBV27 with TRBJ2-3; D is unresolved. The V end was cut by 2 bases, the J end by 0 bases, with 6 bases between. Germline CDR1 MNHEY, CDR2 SMNVEV (reference sequence). The CDR3 length is 14 residues.

The chain recombines TRBV11-2 with TRBJ2-1; the D is unclear. The CDR3 contains 13 residues. Trimming stripped 0 bases from V and 10 bases from J, with 10 bases between. Germline CDR1 SGHAT, CDR2 FQNNGV. CDR3 protein: CASSLDSTLEQFF. As DNA, the CDR3 is TGTGCCAGCAGCTTAGACTCCACCCTGGAGCAGTTCTTC.

The chain links TRBV15 to TRBJ1-3, with D uncertain. Germline CDR1 LNHNV, CDR2 YYDKDF (reference sequence). The CDR3 contains 12 residues. V was clipped by 0 bases and J by 12 bases, with 9 bases between them. The CDR3 sequence: CATSRDGVDIYF. CDR3 sequence (DNA): TGTGCCACCAGCAGAGATGGAGTAGACATATATTTT.

V and J are TRBV14 and TRBJ2-3; D call uncertain. The CDR3 totals 16 residues. Trimming took 3 bases from V and 4 from J, leaving 17 bases between them. The germline CDR1 and CDR2 sequences are SGHDN and FVKESK. In nucleotides, the CDR3 is TGTGCCAGCAGCCAGTCCCGGGCCTCTTGGGCAGATACGCAGTATTTT. It specifies CASSQSRASWADTQYF.

The chain is built from TRBV15 and TRBJ2-1; D may be TRBD2 (7 bases). Per germline, CDR1 LNHNV and CDR2 YYDKDF (reference sequence). CDR3 length equals 15 residues. V was trimmed by 5 bases and J by 0 bases, leaving 11 bases between them. The CDR3 is CATSGGASSYNEQFF. DNA of the CDR3: TGTGCCACCAGCGGGGGGGCTTCCTCCTACAATGAGCAGTTCTTC.

About this clone itself: Relative to the germline gene, one junction end is altered; a read error may explain this. The genes are TRBV5-4 and TRBJ1-1, with unresolved D. This CDR3 comprises 13 residues. Germline CDR1 is SGHNT and CDR2 is YYREEE (reference sequence). DNA of the CDR3: TGTGTCAGCAGCCCAGGACCTAACACTGAAGCTTTCTTT. This translates into CVSSPGPNTEAFF.

This clone came up a few times. This chain connects TRBV5-1 to TRBJ1-4; maybe TRBD1 (6 bases). This CDR3 comprises 14 residues. In germline, CDR1 is SGHRS, CDR2 YFSETQ. The V gene lost 2 bases and the J gene lost 6 bases, with 11 bases spanning the gap. The CDR3 nucleotides read TGCGCCAGCAGCTTTACAGGGAATGATGAAAAACTGTTTTTT. Encoded protein: CASSFTGNDEKLFF.

J is TRBJ1-2 and V is TRBV7-2; no clear D gene. Germline CDR1 and CDR2: SGHTA and FQGNSA. The ends were cut back, 0 bases at V and 1 base at J, with 9 bases in the middle. The CDR3 has 15 residues. As DNA, the CDR3 is TGTGCCAGCAGCTTAGCTCCAGGCATTAACTATGGCTACACCTTC. Its translation is CASSLAPGINYGYTF. Full variable domain (remainder filled in from reference TRBV7-2 and TRBJ1-2): GAGVSQSPSNKVTEKGKDVELRCDPISGHTALYWYRQSLGQGLEFLIYFQGNSAPDKSGLPSDRFSAERTGGSVSTLTIQRTQQEDSAVYLCASSLAPGINYGYTFGSGTRLTVV.

This sequence joins TRBV13 and TRBJ2-3, with D perhaps matching TRBD2 (6 bases). The CDR3 consists of 14 residues. V was cut by 4 bases and J by 1 base, with 9 bases left in between. Per germline, CDR1 PRHDT and CDR2 FYEKMQ (reference sequence). CDR3 DNA sequence: TGTGCCAGCAGCTCACGCGGGGGCACAGATACGCAGTATTTT. Translated, it gives CASSSRGGTDTQYF.

The rearrangement uses TRBV7-3 and TRBJ1-2; 7 bases map to TRBD1. The junction had 4 bases not matched to a gene; V was cut back by 5 bases and J by 4 bases. This CDR3 has 13 amino acids. CDR1 is SGHTA, CDR2 FQGTGA, per germline. In DNA, the CDR3 is TGTGCCAGCAGCCGGGACAGTAGCTATGGCTACACCTTC. Translated, it gives CASSRDSSYGYTF.

The chain employs TRBV5-5 and TRBJ1-1, with D perhaps TRBD1 (5 bases). The V end lost 3 bases, the J end lost 4 bases, and 22 bases lay between the germline ends. The germline CDR1 and CDR2 sequences are SGHKS and YYEKEE (reference sequence). This CDR3 contains 17 residues. CDR3 in DNA: TGTGCCAGCAGCTCCCGGGACGGACCTACGGGGAGCACTGAAGCTTTCTTT. It encodes CASSSRDGPTGSTEAFF.

V and J are TRBV4-1 and TRBJ2-1; the D gene could be TRBD1 or TRBD2 (6 bases each). The CDR3 length is 17 residues. The V gene lost 3 bases and the J gene lost 0 bases, with 15 bases spanning the gap. Germline V CDR1 and CDR2: MGHRA, YSYEKL. CDR3 residues: CASSQRSGASSYNEQFF. CDR3 DNA sequence: TGCGCCAGCAGCCAGAGATCGGGGGCCAGCTCCTACAATGAGCAGTTCTTC.

V and J are TRBV18 and TRBJ2-1, with 10 bases aligning to TRBD1. V shed 1 base, J shed 6 bases, and the junction held 0 bases outside the gene matches. From germline, CDR1 is KGHSH and CDR2 LQKENI. The CDR3 has 14 amino acids. In DNA, the CDR3 is TGTGCCAGCTCACCACGGGACAGGGGCAATGAGCAGTTCTTC. Translation: CASSPRDRGNEQFF.

The chain recombines TRBV7-8 with TRBJ2-5; tentative D call: TRBD2 (6 bases). V was clipped by 7 bases and J by 2 bases, with 17 bases between them. The V gene's germline CDR1 is SGHVS and CDR2 FQNEAQ. The CDR3 consists of 15 residues. Here the CDR3 reads CASTSPGLIQETQYF. The CDR3 region has the DNA TGTGCCAGCACCTCACCGGGACTGATTCAAGAGACCCAGTACTTC.

This clone has more than one count but fewer than ten. This sequence joins TRBV9 and TRBJ1-1; D ambiguous. The CDR3 contains 15 residues. The germline gives CDR1 SGDLS, CDR2 YYNGEE. V was cut by 0 bases and J by 0 bases, with 9 bases left in between. The CDR3 loop reads CASSVDDFMNTEAFF. DNA of the CDR3: TGTGCCAGCAGCGTAGACGACTTCATGAACACTGAAGCTTTCTTT.

J is TRBJ2-2 and V is TRBV7-2, with no clear D. This CDR3 comprises 14 residues. Germline V gives CDR1 SGHTA, CDR2 FQGNSA. V was cut by 1 base and J by 4 bases, with 7 bases left in between. This chain's CDR3 is CASSLDFGTGELFF. The CDR3 region has the DNA TGTGCCAGCAGCTTAGACTTTGGCACCGGGGAGCTGTTTTTT.